This record concerns one T cell receptor (beta chain) sequence. What it binds is unknown. The PCR ran on 60 Vbeta and 13 Jbeta primers. Here immunoSEQ multiplex PCR was the method, and the copy in TCRdb shows in-frame clones only, minus some. The sample includes about 230,000 clones, around four fifths of them seen just once. The CDR3 is 16 amino acids. V lost 2 bases to trimming and J lost 0 bases, with 14 bases between them. Germline loops: CDR1 MGHRA, CDR2 YSYEKL. These data originate in a study of cytomegalovirus exposure and HLA in healthy donors. Study-level points and caveats: Roughly even sequencing depth across donors was the assumption behind the presence/absence analyses. Later work associated 16,951 TCR beta sequences with HLA alleles at 0.05 false discovery rate. In a later analysis, a genetic analysis reported fewer productive-TCR N-insertions in an Asian-associated ancestry cluster than the cohort average. Sequences of the TCR beta chain were said to predict the HLA-A and HLA-B alleles of most subjects accurately.

This TCR came from a boy younger than 18 in good health and CMV-seronegative. The chain employs TRBV4-1 and TRBJ2-7; D perhaps matches TRBD2 (6 bases). Input material: PBMCs. The chain's CDR3 is CASSQKVGEDSYEQYF. The CDR3 DNA is TGCGCCAGCAGCCAAAAAGTAGGGGAGGACTCCTACGAGCAGTACTTC.